This T cell receptor (beta chain) was observed in a study of T-cell memory formation after mild COVID-19. Trimming took 3 bases from V and 1 from J; bases not matched to a gene: 12. The CDR3 loop spans 18 amino acids. TCRdb used MiXCR to reprocess the 5' RACE reads, holding one entry per CDR3 protein. The sample yields about 430,000 distinct CDR3 sequences, 20% to 25% seen once. This clonotype has only a few counts. The J gene is TRBJ1-1, the V gene TRBV12-3 or TRBV12-4, with 9 bases matching TRBD1. The origin of this receptor is an adult woman who had mild COVID-19 (a few samples of this study predate the infection). Cell type and time point are not known. Source material: PBMCs or a T cell subset sorted from them (not recorded which). The CDR3 coding sequence is TGTGCCAGCAGTTTCGGTCCGGGACAGGGAATAGGGAACACTGAAGCTTTCTTT. Translation gives CASSFGPGQGIGNTEAFF.